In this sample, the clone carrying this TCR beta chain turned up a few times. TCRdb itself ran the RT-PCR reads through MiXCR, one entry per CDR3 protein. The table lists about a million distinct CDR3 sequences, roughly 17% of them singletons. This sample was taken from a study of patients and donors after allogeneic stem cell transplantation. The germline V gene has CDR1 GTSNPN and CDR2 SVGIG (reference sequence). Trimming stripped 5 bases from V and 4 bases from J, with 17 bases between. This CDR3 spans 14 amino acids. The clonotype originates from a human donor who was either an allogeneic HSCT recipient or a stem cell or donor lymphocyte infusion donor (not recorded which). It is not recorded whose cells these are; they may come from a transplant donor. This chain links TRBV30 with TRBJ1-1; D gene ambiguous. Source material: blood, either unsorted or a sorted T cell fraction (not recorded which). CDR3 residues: CAWARTGFGTEAFF. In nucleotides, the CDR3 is TGTGCCTGGGCTCGGACGGGGTTTGGCACTGAAGCTTTCTTT.